A selection of T cell receptor beta chains follows, all from one sample in a study of T-cell reconstitution after alpha-beta-depleted transplantation in children. From the PCR reads, TCRdb called clonotypes with MiXCR, one entry per CDR3 protein. Of over 450,000 distinct CDR3 sequences in the sample, approximately 10% were seen once. The specimen comprised PBMCs, sampled before TCRalphabeta/CD19-depleted stem cell transplant. Receptors were obtained from a child aged 2 to 10 with inherited bone marrow failure, due to receive a stem cell transplant. Each CDR3 is given with its conserved first and last residue. Each record gives: J gene, clone size, D gene, V gene, CDR3 DNA, CDR3 protein. D genes are given only for firm matches. Only part of the rows carry a size: once, few, many, or a class if the clone is expanded.

TRBJ1-3 | many | . | TRBV15 | TGTGCCACCAGCAGAGATAGGACCGATGGAAACACCATATATTTT | CATSRDRTDGNTIYF
TRBJ2-6 | . | . | TRBV7-9 | TGTGCCAGCAGCTCAACAGGGACGGCCAACGTCCTGACTTTC | CASSSTGTANVLTF
TRBJ2-3 | few | TRBD2 | TRBV3-1 | TGTGCCAGCAGATCGGTGGGTCTAGCGGGAGTTGAAGATACGCAGTATTTT | CASRSVGLAGVEDTQYF
TRBJ1-5 | many | TRBD1 | TRBV14 | TGTGCCAGCAGCCAGGAACAGGGGTTCGATCAGCCCCAGCATTTT | CASSQEQGFDQPQHF
TRBJ2-1 | many | TRBD1 | TRBV12-3/TRBV12-4 | TGTGCCAGCAGCAATACCAACAGGGGGCTCAATGAGCAGTTCTTC | CASSNTNRGLNEQFF
TRBJ2-7 | many | TRBD2 | TRBV6-2/TRBV6-3 | TGTGCCAGCAGTTACCGAACAACTAGCGGGAGTTCCTACGAGCAGTACTTC | CASSYRTTSGSSYEQYF
TRBJ2-5 | many | TRBD2 | TRBV20-1 | TGCAGTGCTAGAGACCCCCTAGCGGGAGGGCTGGGGACCCAGTACTTC | CSARDPLAGGLGTQYF
TRBJ2-7 | many | TRBD2 | TRBV27 | TGTGCCAGCAGTTTATCGACGGGACTAGTCGCATACGAGCAGTACTTC | CASSLSTGLVAYEQYF
TRBJ2-7 | many | TRBD1 | TRBV5-1 | TGCGCCAGCAGCCCCGCACAGGGGGCGAACTACGAGCAGTACTTC | CASSPAQGANYEQYF
TRBJ1-4 | many | . | TRBV5-1 | TGCGCCAGCAGCCCCGGGGGGCATCGGGAAAAACTGTTTTTT | CASSPGGHREKLFF
TRBJ2-1 | . | . | TRBV3-1 | TGTGCCAGCAGCCCCAAGGTGGGTAGGGACAATGAGCAGTTCTTC | CASSPKVGRDNEQFF
TRBJ2-3 | many | . | TRBV25-1 | TGTGCCAGCAGTGAATTACTGGGGGCGGCAGATACGCAGTATTTT | CASSELLGAADTQYF
TRBJ2-7 | . | TRBD2 | TRBV12-3/TRBV12-4 | TGTGCCAGCGGAATTGGGGGGGGGTTCGACGAGCAGTACTTC | CASGIGGGFDEQYF
TRBJ2-1 | many | TRBD2 | TRBV11-2 | TGTGCCAGCAGCCAGCCCGGGACTAGCGGACACAATGAGCAGTTCTTC | CASSQPGTSGHNEQFF
TRBJ2-7 | many | . | TRBV10-3 | TGTGCCATCAGTGGGGACGGGATCTCCTACGAGCAGTACTTC | CAISGDGISYEQYF
TRBJ2-7 | many | TRBD2 | TRBV7-8 | TGTGCCAGCAGCTTAGGACGACTGGCGGGAGGGAACTACGAGCAGTACTTC | CASSLGRLAGGNYEQYF
TRBJ2-4 | few | TRBD2 | TRBV15 | TGTGCCACCAGCAGGGGTCCCGTGGGGTGGGAGGGCCGGGACATTCAGTACTTC | CATSRGPVGWEGRDIQYF
TRBJ2-1 | many | TRBD1 | TRBV4-3 | TGCGCCAGCAGCCCCGACAGGGGCTCCTACAATGAGCAGTTCTTC | CASSPDRGSYNEQFF
TRBJ1-1 | many | . | TRBV5-1 | TGCGCCAGCAGCGTCAGGGGTTTGAACACTGAAGCTTTCTTT | CASSVRGLNTEAFF
TRBJ2-3 | many | . | TRBV4-1 | TGCGCCAGCAGCCAGAGGACTGAGTTCACAGATACGCAGTATTTT | CASSQRTEFTDTQYF
TRBJ2-3 | few | TRBD2 | TRBV20-1 | TGCAGTGCTACCCTAGGACTAGCGGGAGTTGAGGCAGATACGCAGTATTTT | CSATLGLAGVEADTQYF
TRBJ2-3 | many | . | TRBV4-1 | TGCGCCAGCAGCCAGGACCAGCTAGCATTTCGACCAGATACGCAGTATTTT | CASSQDQLAFRPDTQYF
TRBJ2-2 | . | TRBD1 | TRBV3-1 | TGTGCCAGCAGCCAGGGACAGGGGGCAGACGGGGAGCTGTTTTTT | CASSQGQGADGELFF
TRBJ2-2 | many | . | TRBV6-2/TRBV6-3 | TGTGCCAGCAGTTTATACAGGGAAGACACCGGGGAGCTGTTTTTT | CASSLYREDTGELFF
TRBJ2-7 | many | TRBD2 | TRBV28 | TGTGCCAGCACGAGGACTAGCGGGAGATCATACGAGCAGTACTTC | CASTRTSGRSYEQYF
TRBJ2-7 | . | . | TRBV5-6 | TGTGCCAGCAGCTTGATGACCTACGAGCAGTACTTC | CASSLMTYEQYF
TRBJ2-1 | few | TRBD2 | TRBV29-1 | TGCAGCGTTGAAGATAGGGGACTAGCGGGAGCCGATGAGCAGTTCTTC | CSVEDRGLAGADEQFF
TRBJ2-7 | . | TRBD2 | TRBV4-3 | TGCGCCAGCAGCCGGCGGACTAGCGGTACTGTGGGCACCTACGAGCAGTACTTC | CASSRRTSGTVGTYEQYF
TRBJ1-6 | . | . | TRBV30 | TGTGCCTGGAGTGTACAGGAGAATTCACCCCTCCACTTT | CAWSVQENSPLHF
TRBJ2-1 | many | . | TRBV12-3/TRBV12-4 | TGTGCCAGCAGCACAGAGGGGTACCATGAGCAGTTCTTC | CASSTEGYHEQFF
TRBJ1-5 | many | . | TRBV29-1 | TGCAGCGTTGAAGCAGGGCGGCAGCCCCAGCATTTT | CSVEAGRQPQHF
TRBJ2-3 | many | . | TRBV29-1 | TGCAGCGTGGCCCCAGGGGACACAGATACGCAGTATTTT | CSVAPGDTDTQYF
TRBJ2-5 | many | . | TRBV5-4 | TGTGCCAGCAGCTTGAACTTGCGGACCAGGGAGACCCAGTACTTC | CASSLNLRTRETQYF
TRBJ2-7 | many | . | TRBV29-1 | TGCAGCGTTGAATTGGGGGAGCAGTACTTC | CSVELGEQYF
TRBJ2-1 | few | TRBD2 | TRBV20-1 | TGCAGTGCTAGCCGCCCGGGACTAGCGGGGGATGCCCCGTCCTACAATGAGCAGTTCTTC | CSASRPGLAGDAPSYNEQFF
TRBJ2-3 | few | TRBD2 | TRBV20-1 | TGCAGTGCTAGAGCAACTAGCGGAGGACACACAGATACGCAGTATTTT | CSARATSGGHTDTQYF
TRBJ2-7 | many | . | TRBV3-1 | TGTGCCAGCAGCCAAGATCCGTCGGGAGAGGGCGAGCAGTACTTC | CASSQDPSGEGEQYF
TRBJ2-5 | many | TRBD1 | TRBV19 | TGTGCCAGTAGTCCCGGACAGGATCAAGAGACCCAGTACTTC | CASSPGQDQETQYF
TRBJ1-6 | many | . | TRBV6-2/TRBV6-3 | TGTGCCAGCAGTTCCGCCCCGACAGAACTGAATTCACCCCTCCACTTT | CASSSAPTELNSPLHF
TRBJ1-3 | many | . | TRBV12-3/TRBV12-4 | TGTGCCAGCAGTTTAGCGTGGGGGCCGGTAGGAAACACCATATATTTT | CASSLAWGPVGNTIYF
TRBJ2-7 | many | TRBD1 | TRBV20-1 | TGCAGTGCTAGAGATTATTTGAGGACAGGGAATGAGCAGTACTTC | CSARDYLRTGNEQYF
TRBJ2-1 | few | TRBD2 | TRBV6-5 | TGTGCCAGCAGTTTTCTATTAGCGGGAGGCCATGAGCAGTTCTTC | CASSFLLAGGHEQFF
TRBJ2-5 | . | TRBD2 | TRBV13 | TGTGCCAGCAGCGGGACTAGCGGGGAGACCCAGTACTTC | CASSGTSGETQYF
TRBJ2-1 | . | TRBD2 | TRBV5-1 | TGCGCCAGCAGCTTGTTCAGCGGGAGATCCTACAATGAGCAGTTCTTC | CASSLFSGRSYNEQFF
TRBJ2-1 | . | TRBD2 | TRBV28 | TGTGCCAGCAGTTTACTGCTAAGCGGGAGTCCAGCGAGGTCCTACAATGAGCAGTTCTTC | CASSLLLSGSPARSYNEQFF
TRBJ2-1 | many | TRBD2 | TRBV29-1 | TGCAGCCTCCGGCGGGGCGGGAGTGAGCAGTTCTTC | CSLRRGGSEQFF
TRBJ2-2 | . | . | TRBV3-1 | TGTGCCAGCAGCCAAAAGGCACAGGATTTCACCGGGGAGCTGTTTTTT | CASSQKAQDFTGELFF
TRBJ2-7 | many | TRBD2 | TRBV5-1 | TGCGCCAGCAGCTCGACAGGTGGGCTAGCGGGATCGGGTCGGTCCTACGAGCAGTACTTC | CASSSTGGLAGSGRSYEQYF
TRBJ2-5 | many | . | TRBV4-3 | TGCGCCAGCAGCCAAGAACCAGTGTGGGGGCGCGAATGGGAGACCCAGTACTTC | CASSQEPVWGREWETQYF